A selection of T cell receptor beta chains follows, all from one sample in a study of OX40 agonist ivuxolimab in advanced cancers. The method was immunoSEQ multiplex PCR; TCRdb's version includes in-frame clones alone and lacks a portion of them. Of 45,000 to 55,000 clones listed, roughly 80% are singletons. This sample comprised CD4+ or CD8+ T cells sorted from blood, obtained in a trial of the OX40 agonist ivuxolimab. These receptors originate from an adult with an advanced solid tumor such as melanoma, head and neck, liver or kidney cancer. CDR3s include the opening cysteine and the closing phenylalanine or tryptophan. A D gene is named only where the DNA matches it firmly. Clone sizes are given selectively: once, few, many, or a class where the clone is expanded.

V	size	D	J	CDR3	DNA
TRBV4-3	.	TRBD1	TRBJ1-4	CASSQGTGLGDEKLFF	TGCGCCAGCAGCCAAGGGACAGGATTAGGGGATGAAAAACTGTTTTTT
TRBV5-1	.	TRBD1	TRBJ2-6	CASSRAEDRAGANVLTF	TGCGCCAGCAGCAGAGCCGAGGACAGGGCTGGGGCCAACGTCCTGACTTTC
TRBV7-2	.	.	TRBJ1-1	CASSSLRDTEAFF	TGTGCCAGCAGCTCCCTTCGGGACACTGAAGCTTTCTTT
TRBV15	.	TRBD2	TRBJ2-1	CATSRAGLAGVNNEQFF	TGTGCCACCAGCAGAGCGGGACTAGCGGGAGTTAACAATGAGCAGTTCTTC
TRBV27	.	.	TRBJ2-1	CASSSPSKGVGNNEQFF	TGTGCCAGCAGTTCCCCAAGCAAAGGAGTGGGCAACAATGAGCAGTTCTTC
TRBV6-4	.	.	TRBJ2-3	CASSDSLEGPVYF	TGTGCCAGCAGTGACTCTTTGGAGGGGCCAGTGTATTTT
TRBV11-2	.	TRBD2	TRBJ2-7	CASSFSGAGYEQYF	TGTGCCAGCAGCTTTAGCGGGGCGGGGTACGAGCAGTACTTC
TRBV6-5	.	.	TRBJ2-7	CASSYSVYTHSYEQYF	TGTGCCAGCAGTTACTCTGTCTATACTCACTCCTACGAGCAGTACTTC
TRBV30	.	TRBD2	TRBJ2-1	CAWSVVIAGAVEQFF	TGTGCCTGGAGTGTAGTAATAGCGGGAGCGGTTGAGCAGTTCTTC
TRBV5-1	.	.	TRBJ2-3	CASSFGDGTTDTQYF	TGCGCCAGCAGCTTCGGGGACGGGACGACAGATACGCAGTATTTT
TRBV6-6	.	.	TRBJ2-1	CATENAISSYNEQFF	TGTGCCACCGAAAATGCGATAAGCTCCTACAATGAGCAGTTCTTC
TRBV19	.	.	TRBJ1-1	CASSIGSGGEAFF	TGTGCCAGTAGTATAGGGTCCGGCGGTGAAGCTTTCTTT
TRBV6-5	.	.	TRBJ2-1	CASSLDWSSYNEQFF	TGTGCCAGCAGTCTGGACTGGAGCTCCTACAATGAGCAGTTCTTC
TRBV25-1	few	.	TRBJ1-5	CASSEPDSNQPQHF	TGTGCCAGCAGTGAACCGGACAGCAATCAGCCCCAGCATTTT
TRBV7-6	.	TRBD1	TRBJ2-1	CASSALRGSYNEQFF	TGTGCCAGCAGCGCACTCAGGGGGTCCTACAATGAGCAGTTCTTC
TRBV19	.	.	TRBJ1-1	CASSRLAGNTEAFF	TGTGCCAGTAGTAGGTTAGCAGGGAACACTGAAGCTTTCTTT
TRBV28	few	.	TRBJ2-4	CASMVVSLAKNIQYF	TGTGCCAGCATGGTCGTCTCCCTAGCCAAAAACATTCAGTACTTC
TRBV30	.	TRBD1	TRBJ1-2	CAWSPMYRDREIGYGYTF	TGTGCCTGGAGTCCCATGTACCGGGACAGGGAAATAGGCTATGGCTACACCTTC
TRBV6-6	once	.	TRBJ2-7	CASRVRRADGDEQYF	TGTGCCAGCAGGGTACGGCGGGCCGACGGCGACGAGCAGTACTTC
TRBV7-7	.	TRBD2	TRBJ2-3	CASSPGTSRTDTQYF	TGTGCTAGCAGCCCCGGGACTAGTCGCACAGATACGCAGTATTTT
TRBV7-2	.	TRBD2	TRBJ2-7	CASSLGTSGRYEQYF	TGTGCCAGCAGCCTTGGGACTAGCGGGAGATACGAGCAGTACTTC
TRBV6-6	.	.	TRBJ1-2	CASSSGNYGYTF	TGTGCCAGCAGTTCCGGAAACTATGGCTACACCTTC
TRBV4-2	.	TRBD1	TRBJ2-7	CASSQDPTRDRVGEQYF	TGTGCCAGCAGCCAAGACCCTACCCGGGACAGGGTTGGCGAGCAGTACTTC
TRBV28	.	.	TRBJ1-3	CASSSSTASSGNTIYF	TGTGCCAGCAGTTCCTCGACTGCCAGCTCTGGAAACACCATATATTTT
TRBV28	.	.	TRBJ1-2	CASSFGRTNYGYTF	TGTGCCAGCAGTTTCGGACGGACTAACTATGGCTACACCTTC
TRBV19	.	TRBD2	TRBJ2-1	CASSTSGRRVF	TGTGCCAGTAGCACTAGCGGGAGAAGGGTCTTC
TRBV19	.	TRBD2	TRBJ2-7	CASRSSGRVYEQYF	TGTGCCAGTAGATCTAGCGGGAGGGTCTACGAGCAGTACTTC
TRBV19	.	.	TRBJ2-4	CASSGGAYIQYF	TGTGCCAGCTCTGGGGGGGCCTACATTCAGTACTTC
TRBV7-2	.	.	TRBJ1-3	CASSLADYSGNTIYF	TGTGCCAGCAGCTTAGCAGATTACTCTGGAAACACCATATATTTT
TRBV10-3	once	.	TRBJ1-5	CAPGQEGIKPQHF	TGTGCCCCAGGGCAGGAGGGGATCAAACCCCAGCATTTT
TRBV20-1	.	.	TRBJ2-1	CSAGVEQFF	TGCAGTGCCGGGGTGGAGCAATTCTTC
TRBV10-1	.	.	TRBJ2-5	CASRRTVGETQYF	TGCGCCAGCAGACGAACCGTGGGGGAGACCCAGTACTTC
TRBV6-1	.	TRBD1	TRBJ1-2	CASSVTDRGYGYTF	TGTGCCAGCAGCGTAACCGACAGGGGTTATGGCTACACCTTC
TRBV5-1	.	.	TRBJ2-1	CASSFYGSGNEQFF	TGCGCCAGCAGCTTCTATGGATCGGGCAATGAGCAGTTCTTC
TRBV6-6	.	TRBD1	TRBJ1-2	CASSSAVSGGGGYTF	TGTGCCAGCAGCTCCGCCGTTTCAGGGGGCGGTGGCTACACCTTC
TRBV28	once	.	TRBJ1-5	CASSPHSTGFQPQHF	TGTGCCAGCAGCCCGCACTCCACAGGGTTTCAGCCCCAGCATTTT
TRBV15	.	.	TRBJ1-1	CATSRDGSGGTEAFF	TGTGCCACCAGCAGAGATGGATCGGGGGGCACTGAAGCTTTCTTT
TRBV6-1	.	.	TRBJ2-5	CASSEDSRARTQYF	TGTGCCAGCAGTGAAGACAGCAGGGCAAGGACCCAGTACTTC
TRBV19	.	.	TRBJ1-2	CASSIRDRGYGYTF	TGTGCCAGTAGTATCCGGGACCGCGGCTATGGCTACACCTTC
TRBV7-7	.	.	TRBJ1-1	CASSLVQGRKNTEAFF	TGTGCCAGCAGCTTAGTTCAGGGCAGGAAAAACACTGAAGCTTTCTTT
TRBV4-1	.	.	TRBJ2-5	CASSQGGSGRGSETQYF	TGCGCCAGCAGCCAAGGAGGGAGTGGACGGGGTTCAGAGACCCAGTACTTC
TRBV4-3	.	TRBD2	TRBJ2-3	CASSQVASGNTDTQYF	TGCGCCAGCAGCCAAGTGGCTAGCGGGAACACAGATACGCAGTATTTT
TRBV14	once	TRBD1	TRBJ2-7	CASSPFDRAGYYEQYF	TGTGCCAGCAGCCCCTTTGACAGGGCCGGATACTACGAGCAGTACTTC
TRBV27	once	TRBD1	TRBJ2-1	CASMRGLANEQFF	TGTGCCAGCATGAGGGGGCTAGCAAATGAGCAGTTCTTC
TRBV7-9	.	.	TRBJ2-1	CASSLVYDVRNEQFF	TGTGCCAGCAGCTTAGTCTACGATGTTCGCAATGAGCAGTTCTTC
TRBV2	once	TRBD2	TRBJ2-2	CASSRSGTRGSGELFF	TGTGCCAGCAGTCGTTCCGGGACTAGGGGCTCCGGGGAGCTGTTTTTT
TRBV5-4	.	.	TRBJ2-5	CASSLTPDQETQYF	TGTGCCAGCAGCCTCACGCCAGACCAAGAGACCCAGTACTTC
TRBV27	.	TRBD1	TRBJ1-2	CALLQGLDYGYTF	TGTGCCTTACTACAGGGGCTCGACTATGGCTACACCTTC
TRBV5-4	.	.	TRBJ2-7	CASGGDDEQYF	TGTGCCAGCGGGGGCGACGACGAGCAGTACTTC
TRBV4-1	.	.	TRBJ2-6	CASSPRQVSGANVLTF	TGCGCCAGCAGCCCAAGGCAGGTCTCTGGGGCCAACGTCCTGACTTTC
TRBV10-1	.	.	TRBJ2-3	CASSLQRNTDTQYF	TGCGCCAGCAGTCTCCAGCGTAATACAGATACACAGTATTTT
TRBV6-5	.	TRBD1	TRBJ2-7	CASSAGPDRGHEQYF	TGTGCCAGCAGCGCCGGCCCGGACAGGGGCCACGAGCAGTACTTC
TRBV18	.	TRBD1	TRBJ1-3	CASSSPGQGISGNTIYF	TGTGCCAGCTCTTCACCGGGACAGGGGATTTCTGGAAACACCATATATTTT
TRBV5-4	medium-sized	TRBD1	TRBJ2-7	CATATGGKTYEQYF	TGTGCCACCGCGACAGGGGGAAAGACCTACGAGCAGTACTTC
TRBV29-1	.	TRBD1	TRBJ2-2	CSAGQAIGTGELFF	TGCAGCGCCGGACAGGCCATAGGGACCGGGGAGCTGTTTTTT
TRBV5-1	.	.	TRBJ2-2	CASSLMGTGELFF	TGCGCCAGCAGCTTGATGGGAACCGGGGAGCTGTTTTTT
TRBV19	.	TRBD1	TRBJ1-4	CASRLDREGKLFF	TGTGCCAGTAGACTGGACAGGGAAGGAAAACTGTTTTTT
TRBV10-3	.	TRBD2	TRBJ2-1	CAISEPAGDGASEQFF	TGTGCCATCAGTGAGCCTGCGGGAGATGGAGCTAGTGAGCAGTTCTTC
TRBV28	.	TRBD1	TRBJ1-5	CASSLTGDGNQPQHF	TGTGCCAGCAGTTTAACAGGGGATGGCAATCAGCCCCAGCATTTT
TRBV12-5	.	.	TRBJ1-3	CASAGSGNTIYF	TGTGCTAGTGCCGGCAGTGGAAACACCATATATTTT